The entry below gives a single TCR beta chain sequence along with its context. The assay was immunoSEQ multiplex PCR, and TCRdb's table has in-frame clones only and misses some. The sample yields 120,000 or so clones, roughly 84% seen once. Germline CDR1 MNHEY, CDR2 SVGEGT. Trimming removed 0 bases from V and 6 bases from J, with 12 bases in between. The CDR3 contains 15 residues. The data belong to a study of blood T cell repertoires in COVID-19. The specimen sequenced was PBMCs or T cells enriched from blood (not recorded which). This receptor was taken from a woman aged 25 to 39 who had recovered from COVID-19. The gene calls are TRBV6-2 or TRBV6-3 and TRBJ2-1; D perhaps matches TRBD2 (6 bases). This CDR3 reads CASSYSTEGGNEQFF. The DNA for the CDR3 is TGTGCCAGCAGTTACTCGACGGAGGGTGGCAATGAGCAGTTCTTC.